The 14 T cell receptor beta chains below all came from one sample that was sequenced in a study of T cells in Graves' hyperthyroidism and ophthalmopathy. Researchers amplified the TCR beta CDR3 regions from RNA transcripts. HTBI primers drove first-round RT-PCR of the TCR CDR3. TCRdb fed the multiplex PCR reads into MiXCR, producing one record per CDR3 protein. Among hundreds of thousands of distinct CDR3 sequences listed, roughly 14% were seen once. Specimen: blood. These receptors came from a woman aged 40 to 49 with Graves' ophthalmopathy.

This clonotype was recorded many times. CDR3 nucleotides: TGTGCCAGCGCCCCCCCGGCAGGCGACACCGGGGAGCTGTTTTTT. It translates to CASAPPAGDTGELFF. The J gene is TRBJ2-2, the V gene TRBV12-3 or TRBV12-4, with no clear D. The V end was cut by 8 bases, the J end by 3 bases, with 16 bases between. CDR3 length: 15 amino acids.

This clonotype has a count of ten or more. The gene calls are TRBV10-3 and TRBJ2-7; 7 bases fit TRBD2. This CDR3 is built from 17 residues. The germline V gene encodes CDR1 ENHRY and CDR2 SYGVKD. Germline trimming cut 6 bases from V and 2 bases from J; bases unmatched to any gene: 16. The CDR3 region has the DNA TGTGCCATCAGATCCTCGACCCCGACTAGCCCCACCTACGAGCAGTACTTC. Translation gives CAIRSSTPTSPTYEQYF.

This clonotype was counted a few times. V and J are TRBV7-8 and TRBJ2-2; weak D call: TRBD2 (5 bases). Germline CDR1 reads SGHVS; CDR2 reads FQNEAQ. The V gene lost 5 bases and the J gene lost 5 bases, with 15 bases spanning the gap. CDR3 size: 15 residues. The CDR3 spells CASSPVRVGTGELFF. For the CDR3, the DNA is TGTGCCAGCAGCCCAGTGAGGGTTGGGACCGGGGAGCTGTTTTTT.

This clonotype was counted at least ten times. The chain carries TRBV7-2 and TRBJ1-6; D remains ambiguous. V was shortened by 0 bases and J by 7 bases, with 7 bases between the two germline ends. The germline V gene has CDR1 SGHTA and CDR2 FQGNSA. The CDR3 is 14 residues long. DNA for the CDR3: TGTGCCAGCAGCTTAGCGCACGACAATTCACCCCTCCACTTT. It translates to CASSLAHDNSPLHF.

This clonotype was observed many times. The chain employs TRBV28 and TRBJ2-5; TRBD2 aligns across 11 bases. Germline values: CDR1 MDHEN, CDR2 SYDVKM. Losses at the gene ends were 4 bases for V and 4 bases for J; bases not matched to a gene: 11. This CDR3 has 17 residues. CDR3 sequence (DNA): TGTGCCAGCAGTTCTTCTAGCGGGAGGATACGGCGAGAGACCCAGTACTTC. Translating gives CASSSSSGRIRRETQYF.

This clonotype was seen many times. The gene calls are TRBV3-1 and TRBJ1-5; 10 bases agree with TRBD1. The ends lost 1 base at V and 5 bases at J; junction bases unmatched: 8. The CDR3 has 17 residues. Germline CDR1 LGHDT, CDR2 YNNKEL (reference sequence). As DNA, the CDR3 is TGTGCCAGCAGCCAAGGACAGGGGGCTACTTGGGATCAGCCCCAGCATTTT. This gives the protein CASSQGQGATWDQPQHF.

This clonotype was counted many times. The chain uses TRBV20-1 and TRBJ2-7, with a possible D match to TRBD2 (6 bases). CDR1 is DFQATT, CDR2 SNEGSKA, per germline (reference sequence). CDR3 length: 11 residues. V lost 3 bases to trimming and J lost 4 bases, with 7 bases between them. The CDR3 sequence: CSASGRYEQYF. The CDR3 region has the DNA TGCAGTGCTAGCGGGAGATACGAGCAGTACTTC.

This clonotype showed up many times. The chain uses TRBV6-1 and TRBJ2-7; TRBD1 matches at 8 bases. The CDR3 runs to 16 residues. The germline V gene has CDR1 MNHNS and CDR2 SASEGT. With 0 bases clipped from V and 3 bases from J, the junction kept 7 bases outside the gene matches. The CDR3 spells CASSEAWLQGVYEQYF. CDR3 DNA sequence: TGTGCCAGCAGTGAAGCATGGTTACAGGGGGTCTACGAGCAGTACTTC.

This clonotype was counted ten times or more. The J gene is TRBJ1-1, the V gene TRBV2; 7 positions match TRBD1. With V trimmed by 6 bases and J by 0 bases, 4 bases remained unmatched. This CDR3 is built from 14 residues. Germline-derived CDR1 and CDR2 are SNHLY and FYNNEI. The DNA of the CDR3 is TGTGCCAGCAGAGACAGGGCTCTGAACACTGAAGCTTTCTTT. This codes for CASRDRALNTEAFF.

This clonotype was seen ten or more times. CDR3 region: CASSRHPTGELFF. Here the CDR3 DNA reads TGTGCCAGCAGTAGACACCCCACCGGGGAGCTGTTTTTT. The chain joins TRBV6-1 to TRBJ2-2, with D unresolved. This CDR3 is built from 13 residues. Germline CDR1 MNHNS, CDR2 SASEGT. Trimming took off 5 bases at V and 4 bases at J, with 8 bases between the two ends.

The J gene is TRBJ2-2, the V gene TRBV28, with TRBD1 matching 10 bases. This CDR3 contains 15 residues. Trimming at V came to 8 bases and at J to 5 bases, leaving 8 bases not matched to a gene. Germline values: CDR1 MDHEN, CDR2 SYDVKM. The CDR3 nucleotides read TGTGCCAGCCGCGGACAGGGGGAAAGGACCGGGGAGCTGTTTTTT. Protein sequence: CASRGQGERTGELFF.

This clonotype has ten or more counts. This chain joins TRBV28 and TRBJ2-7, with a weak D call TRBD1 (5 bases). Between the trimmed V and J ends, which lost 3 bases and 7 bases, there was a span of 13 bases. The CDR3 has 13 amino acids. Looked up from germline, CDR1 is MDHEN and CDR2 is SYDVKM. CDR3 nucleotides: TGTGCCAGCAGTTTTCAAGGGGTTGGTGAGCAGTACTTC. It yields the protein CASSFQGVGEQYF.

This clonotype occurred many times. The rearrangement uses TRBV20-1 and TRBJ2-7, with 9 nucleotides matching TRBD1. Germline V gives CDR1 DFQATT, CDR2 SNEGSKA (reference sequence). The CDR3 is 14 residues long. After removal of 5 bases from V and 2 bases from J, the junction contained 7 bases not matched to a gene. The CDR3 spells CSADAGTGTYEQYF. CDR3 DNA sequence: TGCAGTGCTGATGCCGGGACAGGGACCTACGAGCAGTACTTC.

This chain uses TRBV6-2 or TRBV6-3 with TRBJ2-7; TRBD1 is a possible D gene (5 bases). Deletions cut 3 bases from V and 1 base from J, with 13 bases between. CDR1 and CDR2 (germline): MNHEY, SVGEGT. This CDR3 has 15 residues. CDR3 loop: CASSYYRPSSYEQYF. For the CDR3, the DNA is TGTGCCAGCAGTTATTACAGGCCGTCTTCCTACGAGCAGTACTTC.